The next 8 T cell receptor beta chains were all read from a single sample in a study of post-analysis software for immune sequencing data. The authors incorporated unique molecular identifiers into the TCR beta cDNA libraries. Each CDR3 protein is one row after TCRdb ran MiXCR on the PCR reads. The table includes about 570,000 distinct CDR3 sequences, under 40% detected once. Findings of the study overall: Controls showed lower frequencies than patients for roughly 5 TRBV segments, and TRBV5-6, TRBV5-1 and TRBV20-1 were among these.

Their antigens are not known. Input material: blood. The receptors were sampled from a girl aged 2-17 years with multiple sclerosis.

Here the CDR3 reads CASSYGGVSGANVLTF. The CDR3 coding sequence is TGTGCCAGCAGTTACGGGGGAGTTTCTGGGGCCAACGTCCTGACTTTC. The V call is TRBV6-6, the J call TRBJ2-6; D tentatively fits TRBD1 or TRBD2 (5 bases each). Trimming took 2 bases from V and 1 from J, leaving 9 bases between them. The germline CDR1 and CDR2 sequences are MNHNY and SVGAGI (reference sequence). This CDR3 contains 16 residues.

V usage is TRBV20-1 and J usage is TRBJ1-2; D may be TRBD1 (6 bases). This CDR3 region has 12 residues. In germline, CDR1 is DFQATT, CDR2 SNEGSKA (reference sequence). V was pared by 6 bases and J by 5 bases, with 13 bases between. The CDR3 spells CSALNGQYGYTF. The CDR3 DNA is TGCAGTGCCCTTAATGGACAGTATGGCTACACCTTC.

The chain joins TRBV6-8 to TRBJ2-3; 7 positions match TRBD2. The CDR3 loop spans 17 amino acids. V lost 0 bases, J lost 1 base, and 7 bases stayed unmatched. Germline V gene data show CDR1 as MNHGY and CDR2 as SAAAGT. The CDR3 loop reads CASSYSDWGGRTDTQYF. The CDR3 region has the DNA TGTGCCAGCAGTTACTCTGATTGGGGGGGTCGCACAGATACGCAGTATTTT.

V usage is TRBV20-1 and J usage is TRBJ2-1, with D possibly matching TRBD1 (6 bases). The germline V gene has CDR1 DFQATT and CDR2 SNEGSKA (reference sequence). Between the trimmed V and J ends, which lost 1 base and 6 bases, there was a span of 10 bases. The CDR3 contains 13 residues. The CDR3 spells CSARVLGGNEQFF. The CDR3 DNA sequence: TGCAGTGCTAGAGTATTAGGGGGCAATGAGCAGTTCTTC.

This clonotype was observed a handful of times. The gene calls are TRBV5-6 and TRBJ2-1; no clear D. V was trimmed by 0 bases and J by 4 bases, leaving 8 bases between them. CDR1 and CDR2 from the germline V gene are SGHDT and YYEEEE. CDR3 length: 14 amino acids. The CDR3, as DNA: TGTGCCAGCAGCTTGGGGCTGATTTACAATGAGCAGTTCTTC. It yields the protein CASSLGLIYNEQFF.

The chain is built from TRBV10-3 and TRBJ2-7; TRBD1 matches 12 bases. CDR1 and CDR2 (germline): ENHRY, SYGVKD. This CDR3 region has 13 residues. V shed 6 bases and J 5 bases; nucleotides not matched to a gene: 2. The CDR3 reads CAIRGQGADEQYF. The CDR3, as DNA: TGTGCCATCAGGGGACAGGGGGCGGACGAGCAGTACTTC.

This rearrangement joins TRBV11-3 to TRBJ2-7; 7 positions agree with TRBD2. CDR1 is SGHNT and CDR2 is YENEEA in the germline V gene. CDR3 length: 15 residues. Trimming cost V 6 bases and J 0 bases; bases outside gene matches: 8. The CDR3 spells CASSRGGTDSYEQYF. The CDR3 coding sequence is TGTGCCAGCAGTCGCGGGGGAACAGACTCCTACGAGCAGTACTTC.

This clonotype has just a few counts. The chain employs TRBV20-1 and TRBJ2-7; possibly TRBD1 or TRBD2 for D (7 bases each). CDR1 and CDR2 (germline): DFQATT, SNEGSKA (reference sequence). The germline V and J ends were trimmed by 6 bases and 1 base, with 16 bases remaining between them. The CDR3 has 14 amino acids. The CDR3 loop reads CSARGGLRSYEQYF. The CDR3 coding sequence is TGCAGTGCCAGGGGGGGCCTCCGATCCTACGAGCAGTACTTC.